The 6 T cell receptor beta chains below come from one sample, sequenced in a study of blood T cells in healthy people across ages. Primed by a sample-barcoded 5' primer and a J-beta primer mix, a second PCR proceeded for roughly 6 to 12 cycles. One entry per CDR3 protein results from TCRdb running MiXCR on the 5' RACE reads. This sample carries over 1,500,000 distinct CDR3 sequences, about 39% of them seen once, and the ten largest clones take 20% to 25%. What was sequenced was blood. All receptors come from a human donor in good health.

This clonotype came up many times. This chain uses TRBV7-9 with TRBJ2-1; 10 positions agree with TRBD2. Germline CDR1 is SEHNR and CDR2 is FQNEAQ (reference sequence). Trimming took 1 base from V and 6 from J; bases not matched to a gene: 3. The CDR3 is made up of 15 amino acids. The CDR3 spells CASSLGSGGRNEQFF. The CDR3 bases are TGTGCCAGCAGCTTAGGTAGCGGGGGGCGCAATGAGCAGTTCTTC.

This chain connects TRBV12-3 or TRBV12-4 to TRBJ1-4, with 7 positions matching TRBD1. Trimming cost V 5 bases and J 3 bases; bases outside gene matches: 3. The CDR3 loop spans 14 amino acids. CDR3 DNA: TGTGCCAGCAGTGCGACAGGGCCTAATGAAAAACTGTTTTTT. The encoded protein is CASSATGPNEKLFF.

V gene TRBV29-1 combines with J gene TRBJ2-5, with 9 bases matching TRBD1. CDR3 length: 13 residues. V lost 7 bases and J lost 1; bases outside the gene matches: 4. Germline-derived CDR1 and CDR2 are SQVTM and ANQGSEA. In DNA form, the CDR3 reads TGCAGCGGGGAACAGGGGGCCCAAGAGACCCAGTACTTC. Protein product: CSGEQGAQETQYF.

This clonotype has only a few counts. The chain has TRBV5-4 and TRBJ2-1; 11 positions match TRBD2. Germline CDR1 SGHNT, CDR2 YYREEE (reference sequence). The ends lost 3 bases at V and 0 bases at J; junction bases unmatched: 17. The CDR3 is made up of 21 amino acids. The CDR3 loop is CASSSGLLAGGLLSSYNEQFF. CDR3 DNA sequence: TGTGCCAGCAGCTCTGGACTCTTAGCGGGGGGGCTACTAAGCTCCTACAATGAGCAGTTCTTC.

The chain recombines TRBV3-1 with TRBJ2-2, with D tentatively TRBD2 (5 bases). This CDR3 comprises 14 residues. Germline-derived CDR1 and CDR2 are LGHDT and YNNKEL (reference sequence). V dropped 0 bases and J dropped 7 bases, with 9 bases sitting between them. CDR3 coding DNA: TGTGCCAGCAGCCAAGACCCGGGGAACGGGGAGCTGTTTTTT. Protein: CASSQDPGNGELFF. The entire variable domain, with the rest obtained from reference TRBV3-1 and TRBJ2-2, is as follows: DTAVSQTPKYLVTQMGNDKSIKCEQNLGHDTMYWYKQDSKKFLKIMFSYNNKELIINETVPNRFSPKSPDKAHLNLHINSLELGDSAVYFCASSQDPGNGELFFGEGSRLTVL.

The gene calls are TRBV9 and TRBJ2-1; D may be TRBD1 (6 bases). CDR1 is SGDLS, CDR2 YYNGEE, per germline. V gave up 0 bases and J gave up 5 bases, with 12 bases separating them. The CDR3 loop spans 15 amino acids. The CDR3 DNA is TGTGCCAGCAGCGTAGTTGGACAGAATCACAATGAGCAGTTCTTC. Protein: CASSVVGQNHNEQFF.